This TCR beta chain appears in the sequencing data of a study of blood T cells in healthy people across ages. Notes on the study in general: With naive T cell percentage, TCR beta diversity showed a strong correlation. Diversity of TCR beta per million T cells declined in a roughly linear way with age.

The germline CDR1 and CDR2 sequences are LNHDA and SQIVND (reference sequence). The CDR3 sequence is 13 residues long. Trimming took 7 bases from V and 8 from J; bases not matched to a gene: 9. In the case of this clonotype: Antigen unknown.

The use of a sample-barcoded 5' primer and a J-beta primer mix characterized a second PCR of about 6 to 11 cycles. One entry per CDR3 protein results from TCRdb running MiXCR on the 5' RACE reads. Counted here are approximately 850,000 distinct CDR3 sequences, roughly 60% occurring once; the ten biggest clones make up 20% to 25%. The chain links TRBV19 to TRBJ1-2, with 8 bases that match TRBD1. Sequencing input: blood. This clonotype originated in a man aged 25 to 40 in good health. CDR3 nucleotides: TGTGCCAGTACCCGTGACAGGGGCCCGGGCTACACCTTC. Its protein is CASTRDRGPGYTF.